Below are 22 T cell receptor beta chains sequenced from a single sample in a study of CD8+CD57+ T cells in acquired aplastic anemia. TCR beta VDJ and CDR3 were profiled, and genomic DNA was the template. TCRdb fed the reads into MiXCR, producing one record per CDR3 protein. The data show roughly 420,000 distinct CDR3 sequences, roughly 64% seen once. Source material: sorted CD4+, CD8+, or CD8+CD57+ T cells (not recorded which) from PBMCs. These receptors originate from a human donor in good health, serving as a control.

In this sample, this clonotype turned up a few times. CDR3 protein: CASSRIAGASGYTF. The DNA of the CDR3 is TGTGCCAGCAGCCGGATCGCAGGGGCGAGTGGCTACACCTTC. The rearrangement links TRBV12-3 or TRBV12-4 to TRBJ1-2; D may be TRBD1 (6 bases). Between the trimmed V and J ends, which lost 6 bases and 7 bases, there was a span of 18 bases. This CDR3 contains 14 residues.

On this clonotype: Mismatch with germline at one junction end may stem from a read error. The V call is TRBV15, the J call TRBJ2-3, with no clear D. The CDR3 sequence is 15 residues long. The germline gives CDR1 LNHNV, CDR2 YYDKDF (reference sequence). The CDR3 sequence: CASSEPRLRTDTQYF. The CDR3, as DNA: TGTGCCAGCAGCGAACCGCGGCTACGCACAGATACGCAGTATTTT.

The chain has TRBV12-3 or TRBV12-4 and TRBJ2-1, with D hard to call. The CDR3 is made up of 13 amino acids. V was shortened by 5 bases and J by 8 bases, with 13 bases between the two germline ends. The CDR3 here is CASSVPPRDEQFF. The DNA of the CDR3 is TGTGCCAGCAGTGTCCCACCTAGGGATGAGCAGTTCTTC.

A note on this clonotype: The conserved closing phenylalanine or tryptophan is absent in this CDR3, likely reflecting a read error. This chain links TRBV2 with TRBJ1-2; D might be TRBD1 (6 bases). V lost 7 bases, J lost 11 bases, and 23 bases lay in between. This CDR3 contains 14 residues. Germline-derived CDR1 and CDR2 are SNHLY and FYNNEI. The CDR3 region has the DNA TGTGCCAGCATCATGGGGGGGGCGGCTTGGGGGTACACCTGC. As protein: CASIMGGAAWGYTC.

This clonotype was recorded once. The rearrangement links TRBV7-9 to TRBJ1-6; no clear D gene. CDR1 and CDR2 (germline): SEHNR, FQNEAQ (reference sequence). Trimming stripped 5 bases from V and 10 bases from J, with 18 bases between. This CDR3 has 15 amino acids. CDR3: CASSPVGQPGSPLHF. The CDR3 coding sequence is TGTGCCAGCAGCCCTGTCGGGCAGCCGGGCTCACCCCTCCACTTT. Combining the CDR3 with reference TRBV7-9 and TRBJ1-6 gives the whole variable domain DTGVSQNPRHKITKRGQNVTFRCDPISEHNRLYWYRQTLGQGPEFLTYFQNEAQLEKSRLLSDRFSAERPKGSFSTLEIQRTEQGDSAMYLCASSPVGQPGSPLHFGNGTRLTVT.

The chain has TRBV28 and TRBJ2-2; TRBD1 agrees at 7 bases. V shed 5 bases, J shed 1 base, and the junction held 10 bases outside the gene matches. CDR3 size: 17 residues. Germline CDR1 reads MDHEN; CDR2 reads SYDVKM. Written as DNA, the CDR3 is TGTGCCAGCAGTCATCTCGTCGGACAGGAGAACACCGGGGAGCTGTTTTTT. Residues: CASSHLVGQENTGELFF.

The gene calls are TRBV25-1 and TRBJ2-2; TRBD1 matches at 7 bases. V was clipped by 8 bases and J by 0 bases; unmatched bases: 6. This CDR3 spans 15 amino acids. Germline CDR1 MGHDK, CDR2 SYGVNS. The DNA of the CDR3 is TGTGCCAGCCTCGGGCAGGGGGCGAACACCGGGGAGCTGTTTTTT. Its protein product is CASLGQGANTGELFF. Together with reference TRBV25-1 and TRBJ2-2, the CDR3 gives the full variable domain: EADIYQTPRYLVIGTGKKITLECSQTMGHDKMYWYQQDPGMELHLIHYSYGVNSTEKGDLSSESTVSRIRTEHFPLTLESARPSHTSQYLCASLGQGANTGELFFGEGSRLTVL.

As concerns this clonotype: Germline is not matched at one junction end, which may reflect a read error. CDR3: CSACRRTDHVF. CDR3 DNA: TGCAGCGCTTGTCGTAGGACAGACCACGTCTTC. The chain is built from TRBV29-1 and TRBJ2-7; possibly TRBD1 for D (6 bases). Germline V gene data show CDR1 as SQVTM and CDR2 as ANQGSEA. The CDR3 loop spans 11 amino acids.

Ten or more counts support this clonotype. The rearrangement joins TRBV7-3 to TRBJ2-1, with 8 bases matching TRBD2. CDR1 SGHTA and CDR2 FQGTGA come from the germline V gene. V dropped 1 base and J dropped 6; count of bases not matched to a gene: 5. The CDR3 is 15 amino acids. For the CDR3, the DNA is TGTGCCAGCAGCTTAATTAGCGGGGTCGGCAATGAGCAGTTCTTC. Translation gives CASSLISGVGNEQFF.

The chain uses TRBV6-4 and TRBJ2-1, with D possibly being TRBD2 (6 bases). Germline V CDR1 and CDR2: MRHNA, SNTAGT. Trimming removed 3 bases at V and 3 bases at J, with 12 bases between. There are 15 residues in the CDR3. The CDR3 region is CASSERGSDYNEQFF. The CDR3 DNA reads TGTGCCAGCAGTGAGCGGGGTAGCGACTACAATGAGCAGTTCTTC.

The genes are TRBV6-5 and TRBJ2-3; 11 bases are a match to TRBD2. V was clipped by 5 bases and J by 4 bases; unmatched bases: 17. The CDR3 spans 19 residues. The germline V gene encodes CDR1 MNHEY and CDR2 SVGAGI. The CDR3 is CASSEALFGSGGAPDTQYF. CDR3 nucleotides: TGTGCCAGCAGTGAAGCGCTTTTCGGTAGCGGGGGGGCCCCAGATACGCAGTATTTT.

This clonotype was recorded many times. V usage is TRBV2 and J usage is TRBJ1-5; a weak D match, TRBD1 (5 bases). Looked up from germline, CDR1 is SNHLY and CDR2 is FYNNEI. Trimming took off 4 bases at V and 3 bases at J, with 13 bases between the two ends. The CDR3 runs to 15 residues. Here the CDR3 reads CASSVRDGTNQPQHF. The CDR3 nucleotides read TGTGCCAGCAGTGTGCGGGACGGGACCAATCAGCCCCAGCATTTT.

The chain combines TRBV12-3 or TRBV12-4 with TRBJ2-7; 9 nucleotides line up with TRBD1. V trimming: 5 bases; J trimming: 5 bases; junction bases outside the gene matches: 4. The CDR3 runs to 13 residues. The CDR3 nucleotides are TGTGCCAGCAGTCGGGACAGGGTGAACGAGCAGTACTTC. It specifies CASSRDRVNEQYF.

This clonotype has a count of ten or more. The V gene is TRBV6-6, the J gene TRBJ1-1, with TRBD1 matching over 7 bases. J was trimmed by 8 bases and V by 6 bases; bases with no gene match: 6. This CDR3 has 12 residues. Germline values: CDR1 MNHNY, CDR2 SVGAGI (reference sequence). CDR3 sequence: CASSTGESEAFF. In DNA form, the CDR3 reads TGTGCCAGCAGCACAGGGGAATCCGAAGCTTTCTTT.

In the case of this clonotype: Without the conserved terminal phenylalanine or tryptophan, this CDR3 likely stems from a read error. No DNA is shown, since the ends of the CDR3 on it are uncertain; the CDR3 is the one TCRdb lists. The chain is built from TRBV14 and TRBJ2-5; no DNA check was done on the table's D call, TRBD2. CDR1 and CDR2 (germline): SGHDN, FVKESK. Counting both end residues, the CDR3 totals 12 amino acids. CDR3 sequence: CASSAGLEAQYC.

The chain recombines TRBV2 with TRBJ2-3, with D unresolved. V dropped 4 bases and J dropped 13 bases, with 15 bases sitting between them. The CDR3 runs 12 residues. Germline-derived CDR1 and CDR2 are SNHLY and FYNNEI. The CDR3 spells CASSVTLANKYF. For the CDR3, the DNA is TGTGCCAGCAGTGTGACACTCGCTAACAAGTATTTT.

The V call is TRBV7-2, the J call TRBJ2-2, with 10 bases aligning to TRBD2. This CDR3 region has 16 residues. The germline CDR1 and CDR2 sequences are SGHTA and FQGNSA. V lost 5 bases, J lost 14 bases, and 17 bases stayed unmatched. The CDR3 region is CASSRGVGLAASELFF. DNA for the CDR3: TGTGCCAGCAGCCGGGGGGTTGGACTAGCGGCCTCGGAACTGTTTTTT.

This clonotype has only one observation. At one of its ends the junction is not consistent with the germline gene, which may arise from a read error. The chain links TRBV7-7 to TRBJ2-7, with 7 bases fitting TRBD1. Germline-derived CDR1 and CDR2 are SSHAT and FNYEAQ (reference sequence). The CDR3 sequence is 15 residues long. In DNA, the CDR3 is TGTGCTAGCAGCTCAAGGACAGGTAGCACAGATACGCAGTACTTC. Translating gives CASSSRTGSTDTQYF.

The rearrangement links TRBV6-1 to TRBJ1-2, with D possibly matching TRBD1 (6 bases). Germline V gene data show CDR1 as MNHNS and CDR2 as SASEGT. The CDR3 spans 13 residues. V lost 6 bases and J 4 bases, leaving 12 bases between the germline ends. The CDR3 region is CASSTGMGYGYTF. The CDR3 DNA sequence: TGTGCCAGCAGCACAGGGATGGGCTATGGCTACACCTTC.

The chain employs TRBV7-2 and TRBJ1-6; TRBD1 might be the D (5 bases). Germline CDR1 SGHTA, CDR2 FQGNSA. CDR3 length: 15 amino acids. Trimming took off 2 bases at V and 19 bases at J, with 24 bases between the two ends. This CDR3 reads CASSLSSGGTGTDHF. CDR3 DNA: TGTGCCAGCAGCTTATCTAGCGGGGGTACCGGAACAGATCACTTT. The full variable domain, completed using reference TRBV7-2 and TRBJ1-6, is GAGVSQSPSNKVTEKGKDVELRCDPISGHTALYWYRQSLGQGLEFLIYFQGNSAPDKSGLPSDRFSAERTGGSVSTLTIQRTQQEDSAVYLCASSLSSGGTGTDHFGNGTRLTVT.

This chain uses TRBV5-1 with TRBJ1-1; D is ambiguous. V was shortened by 4 bases and J by 5 bases, with 15 bases between the two germline ends. This CDR3 is built from 14 residues. The V gene's germline CDR1 is SGHRS and CDR2 YFSETQ. The CDR3 DNA is TGCGCCAGCAGCGTAGATGGGATCGGTACTGAAGCTTTCTTT. Translation: CASSVDGIGTEAFF.

Comments on this clonotype: A much more abundant neighbour one base away suggests this may be a read error. The chain joins TRBV7-8 to TRBJ2-3; D not resolved. V lost 8 bases, J lost 6 bases, and 18 bases lay in between. Germline values: CDR1 SGHVS, CDR2 FQNEAQ. The length of the CDR3 is 14 residues. This CDR3 is CASSLGAARDTQYF. The CDR3 nucleotides are TGTGCCAGCTCTCTCGGTGCCGCACGGGATACGCAGTATTTT.